These 3 T cell receptor beta chains were sequenced from one sample in a study of CD49a tissue-resident CD8 T cells in human skin. TCRdb's table, derived via immunoSEQ multiplex PCR, lists solely in-frame clones and lacks some. This repertoire includes roughly 9 clones. Sequencing was performed on CD103+ CD49a- CD8+ T cells sorted from skin epidermis. These receptors all stem from a human donor in good health.

The chain recombines TRBV6-1 with TRBJ1-6, with D maybe TRBD1 (5 bases). V lost 0 bases and J lost 7, with 19 bases in between. This CDR3 has 18 amino acids. In germline, CDR1 is MNHNS, CDR2 SASEGT. The CDR3 nucleotides are TGTGCCAGCAGTGAAGCGGGTCTCCTTGGGGGGATAAATTCACCCCTCCACTTT. Its protein is CASSEAGLLGGINSPLHF.

The chain uses TRBV6-1 and TRBJ2-2; maybe TRBD1 (7 bases). CDR1 and CDR2 from the germline V gene are MNHNS and SASEGT. The CDR3 runs 13 residues. Trimming cost V 7 bases and J 6 bases, with 12 bases left between them. The CDR3 loop is CASTQGEAGELFF. CDR3 bases: TGTGCCAGCACGCAGGGGGAGGCCGGGGAGCTGTTTTTT.

The J gene is TRBJ2-5, the V gene TRBV7-4; 10 nucleotides line up with TRBD2. The trim removed 5 bases at V and 1 base at J, leaving 7 bases unmatched. Germline V gene data show CDR1 as SGHVT and CDR2 as SQSDAQ. There are 16 residues in the CDR3. In DNA form, the CDR3 reads TGTGCCAGCAGCGTATTAGCGGGGGGCTTCCAAGAGACCCAGTACTTC. Translation: CASSVLAGGFQETQYF. Full variable domain (rest looked up from reference TRBV7-4 and TRBJ2-5): GAGVSQSPRYKVAKRGRDVALRCDSISGHVTLYWYRQTLGQGSEVLTYSQSDAQRDKSGRPSGRFSAERPERSVSTLKIQRTEQGDSAVYLCASSVLAGGFQETQYFGPGTRLLVL.